Following are 26 T cell receptor beta chains from one sample sequenced in a study of blood T cells in healthy people across ages. The authors ran a second PCR of about 7 to 11 cycles using a sample-barcoded 5' primer and a J-beta primer mix. TCRdb re-called the 5' RACE reads with MiXCR, one entry per CDR3 protein. The table includes 850,000 to 1,000,000 distinct CDR3 sequences, around 46% detected once. The sample consisted of blood. These TCRs come from a man under 40 in good health.

V and J are TRBV6-1 and TRBJ2-3, with 7 bases matching TRBD2. With 6 bases clipped from V and 2 bases from J, the junction kept 8 bases outside the gene matches. Germline V gives CDR1 MNHNS, CDR2 SASEGT. This CDR3 region has 15 residues. In DNA form, the CDR3 reads TGTGCCAGCAGCGATGGGAGCGGGGTCACAGATACGCAGTATTTT. It is translated as CASSDGSGVTDTQYF.

The rearrangement uses TRBV6-6 and TRBJ1-5; a weak D match, TRBD1 (6 bases). Trimming stripped 5 bases from V and 1 base from J, with 12 bases between. The CDR3 extends over 15 amino acids. CDR1 and CDR2 (germline): MNHNY, SVGAGI (reference sequence). The CDR3 sequence is CASSTGATSNQPQHF. The CDR3 bases are TGTGCCAGCAGTACGGGGGCTACGAGCAATCAGCCCCAGCATTTT.

There are a few counts of this clonotype. The chain joins TRBV5-1 to TRBJ1-2; TRBD1 matches 7 bases. V shed 4 bases, J shed 4 bases, and the junction held 7 bases outside the gene matches. Germline CDR1 reads SGHRS; CDR2 reads YFSETQ. The CDR3 is 14 residues long. This CDR3 reads CASSRAAGGYGYTF. For the CDR3, the DNA is TGCGCCAGCAGCCGGGCGGCAGGGGGCTATGGCTACACCTTC.

This clonotype was counted between two and nine times. The rearrangement links TRBV6-2 or TRBV6-3 to TRBJ2-7, with D possibly being TRBD1 (7 bases). V gave up 5 bases and J gave up 2 bases, with 16 bases separating them. Germline V CDR1 and CDR2: MNHEY, SVGEGT. The CDR3 runs to 15 residues. The CDR3 sequence: CASSVSTGEAYEQYF. CDR3 in DNA: TGTGCCAGCAGTGTCAGCACAGGGGAGGCCTACGAGCAGTACTTC.

The rearrangement joins TRBV6-1 to TRBJ2-5; D might be TRBD1 (6 bases). The CDR3 is made up of 14 amino acids. Trimming stripped 2 bases from V and 3 bases from J, with 10 bases between. The germline V gene has CDR1 MNHNS and CDR2 SASEGT. CDR3 sequence (DNA): TGTGCCAGCAGTGAACAGGGGTCCAAAGAGACCCAGTACTTC. Translating gives CASSEQGSKETQYF.

The V call is TRBV3-1, the J call TRBJ2-2, with 7 nucleotides matching TRBD1. The CDR3 is 17 amino acids. The junction had 6 bases not matched to a gene; V was cut back by 2 bases and J by 0 bases. Germline V gene data show CDR1 as LGHDT and CDR2 as YNNKEL (reference sequence). This chain's CDR3 is CASSQSPDRANTGELFF. The CDR3 DNA sequence: TGTGCCAGCAGCCAAAGCCCCGACAGGGCGAACACCGGGGAGCTGTTTTTT.

The table lists this clonotype with a few counts. The J gene is TRBJ2-1, the V gene TRBV2, with 11 bases identical to TRBD2. Looked up from germline, CDR1 is SNHLY and CDR2 is FYNNEI. The trim removed 2 bases at V and 0 bases at J, leaving 6 bases unmatched. The CDR3 consists of 18 residues. The CDR3 loop reads CASSETQLAGGSYNEQFF. DNA of the CDR3: TGTGCCAGCAGTGAAACGCAGCTAGCGGGGGGCTCCTACAATGAGCAGTTCTTC.

Ten or more counts support this clonotype. A single base separates this from a much larger clone, so it may be a read error. This chain connects TRBV5-6 to TRBJ2-1; TRBD2 might be the D (6 bases). The V gene lost 6 bases and the J gene lost 4 bases, with 14 bases spanning the gap. Germline CDR1 is SGHDT and CDR2 is YYEEEE. The CDR3 consists of 14 residues. CDR3 region: CASTVASVYNEQFF. The CDR3 bases are TGTGCCAGCACCGTGGCTAGCGTATACAATGAGCAGTTCTTC. The full variable domain, completed using reference TRBV5-6 and TRBJ2-1, is DAGVTQSPTHLIKTRGQQVTLRCSPKSGHDTVSWYQQALGQGPQFIFQYYEEEERQRGNFPDRFSGHQFPNYSSELNVNALLLGDSALYLCASTVASVYNEQFFGPGTRLTVL.

V gene TRBV7-2 combines with J gene TRBJ2-1; 12 nucleotides match TRBD2. Unmatched junction bases numbered 6, after V lost 6 bases and J lost 3 bases. Per germline, CDR1 SGHTA and CDR2 FQGNSA. There are 16 residues in the CDR3. The CDR3 nucleotides are TGTGCCAGCAGACATAGGACTAGCGGGAACTACAATGAGCAGTTCTTC. As protein: CASRHRTSGNYNEQFF.

The V call is TRBV3-1, the J call TRBJ2-5; maybe TRBD2 (6 bases). The CDR3 length is 15 residues. Germline CDR1 reads LGHDT; CDR2 reads YNNKEL (reference sequence). V was shortened by 0 bases and J by 5 bases, with 13 bases between the two germline ends. The CDR3 DNA follows: TGTGCCAGCAGCCAAGAACGGACGACTAGGGAGACCCAGTACTTC. Encoded protein: CASSQERTTRETQYF.

The chain is built from TRBV5-1 and TRBJ2-7; 7 nucleotides line up with TRBD1. The CDR3 length is 13 residues. V lost 4 bases and J lost 5; bases outside the gene matches: 6. The V gene's germline CDR1 is SGHRS and CDR2 YFSETQ. The CDR3 loop is CASSGGQIHEQYF. DNA of the CDR3: TGCGCCAGCAGCGGGGGACAGATCCACGAGCAGTACTTC. The variable domain in full, with the rest retrieved from reference TRBV5-1 and TRBJ2-7, is KAGVTQTPRYLIKTRGQQVTLSCSPISGHRSVSWYQQTPGQGLQFLFEYFSETQRNKGNFPGRFSGRQFSNSRSEMNVSTLELGDSALYLCASSGGQIHEQYFGPGTRLTVT.

V and J are TRBV15 and TRBJ1-2; D not certain. Germline V gives CDR1 LNHNV, CDR2 YYDKDF (reference sequence). The CDR3 totals 13 residues. Trimming took 0 bases from V and 11 from J, leaving 13 bases between them. Written as DNA, the CDR3 is TGTGCCACCAGCAGAGATTATTTGGTCGGGTACACCTTC. Translation: CATSRDYLVGYTF.

V gene TRBV20-1 combines with J gene TRBJ2-1; TRBD1 matches 9 bases. V lost 6 bases to trimming and J lost 10 bases; unmatched junction nucleotides: 10. CDR1 and CDR2 from the germline V gene are DFQATT and SNEGSKA (reference sequence). The CDR3 contains 13 residues. The CDR3 sequence: CSAEWDRENEQFF. CDR3 nucleotides: TGCAGTGCCGAATGGGACAGGGAAAACGAGCAGTTCTTC.

A few counts support this clonotype. The chain links TRBV6-2 or TRBV6-3 to TRBJ2-7; no clear D gene. Germline lookup yields CDR1 MNHEY and CDR2 SVGEGT. CDR3 size: 15 residues. The V end lost 0 bases, the J end lost 3 bases, and 12 bases lay between the germline ends. The CDR3 region has the DNA TGTGCCAGCAGTTACTCGAGTGGCAGGAGCTACGAGCAGTACTTC. Translation: CASSYSSGRSYEQYF.

This clonotype was observed a few times. The gene calls are TRBV27 and TRBJ2-1; 7 positions agree with TRBD1. J gave up 6 bases and V 7 bases, and 12 bases lay outside the gene matches. This CDR3 has 15 amino acids. The V gene's germline CDR1 is MNHEY and CDR2 SMNVEV (reference sequence). In DNA, the CDR3 is TGTGCCAGCAAGGTAGACAGGGTGGTTATCAATGAGCAGTTCTTC. This codes for CASKVDRVVINEQFF.

This clonotype was counted only a few times. V usage is TRBV7-2 and J usage is TRBJ2-1; 10 bases are shared with TRBD2. The germline V gene encodes CDR1 SGHTA and CDR2 FQGNSA. The length of the CDR3 is 16 residues. V lost 0 bases, J lost 6 bases, and 5 bases stayed unmatched. DNA for the CDR3: TGTGCCAGCAGCTTAGCGGGTAGCGGGGGGATCAATGAGCAGTTCTTC. The encoded protein is CASSLAGSGGINEQFF.

The chain has TRBV20-1 and TRBJ2-1; 16 bases line up with TRBD2. Trimming cost V 6 bases and J 7 bases; bases outside gene matches: 9. Germline V gives CDR1 DFQATT, CDR2 SNEGSKA (reference sequence). The CDR3 runs to 16 residues. The CDR3 bases are TGCAGTGCCTCCAAGGGACTAGCGGGGGGGCGAAATGAGCAGTTCTTC. Translation gives CSASKGLAGGRNEQFF.

The table lists this clonotype with a few counts. The rearrangement links TRBV3-1 to TRBJ1-6; maybe TRBD1 (5 bases). Trimming took 3 bases from V and 0 from J, leaving 6 bases between them. The CDR3 length is 15 residues. Germline V gene data show CDR1 as LGHDT and CDR2 as YNNKEL (reference sequence). The CDR3 DNA is TGTGCCAGCAGCCACGGGGGCTCCTATAATTCACCCCTCCACTTT. Translation: CASSHGGSYNSPLHF.

This clonotype has just a few counts. The genes are TRBV29-1 and TRBJ1-5; D is ambiguous. V gave up 5 bases and J gave up 5 bases, with 4 bases separating them. Looked up from germline, CDR1 is SQVTM and CDR2 is ANQGSEA. This CDR3 is 10 amino acids long. CDR3 sequence (DNA): TGCAGCGTTTTGTATCAGCCCCAGCATTTT. Protein: CSVLYQPQHF.

The chain is built from TRBV20-1 and TRBJ1-2, with TRBD1 identical over 7 bases. J lost 3 bases, V lost 3 bases, and 10 bases had no gene match. CDR1 DFQATT and CDR2 SNEGSKA come from the germline V gene (reference sequence). This CDR3 contains 15 residues. The CDR3 loop is CSASLTQGQHYGYTF. The DNA of the CDR3 is TGCAGTGCTAGCCTCACCCAGGGACAGCACTATGGCTACACCTTC.

The gene calls are TRBV2 and TRBJ1-2; D not certain. Per the germline V gene, CDR1 is SNHLY and CDR2 is FYNNEI. There are 13 residues in the CDR3. With 1 base removed from V and 4 bases from J, the gap between germline ends came to 7 bases. CDR3 sequence: CASSEEEGYGYTF. The DNA of the CDR3 is TGTGCCAGCAGTGAAGAGGAGGGCTATGGCTACACCTTC.

J is TRBJ2-5 and V is TRBV6-1; D unresolved. This CDR3 spans 13 amino acids. Germline-derived CDR1 and CDR2 are MNHNS and SASEGT. V lost 5 bases to trimming and J lost 3 bases, with 10 bases between them. In DNA form, the CDR3 reads TGTGCCAGCAGTCACAACGCAAAAGAGACCCAGTACTTC. This gives the protein CASSHNAKETQYF.

The rearrangement joins TRBV10-3 to TRBJ2-3; 7 bases align to TRBD2. Per germline, CDR1 ENHRY and CDR2 SYGVKD. This CDR3 comprises 16 residues. J was trimmed by 0 bases and V by 7 bases; bases with no gene match: 10. The CDR3 region has the DNA TGTGCCATCACCCGGGACTACGGAGCTAGCACAGATACGCAGTATTTT. It is translated as CAITRDYGASTDTQYF.

This clonotype has just a few counts. This sequence joins TRBV30 and TRBJ1-2, with a tentative D call TRBD1 (6 bases). The V gene's germline CDR1 is GTSNPN and CDR2 SVGIG (reference sequence). V lost 5 bases and J 0 bases, leaving 10 bases between the germline ends. The length of the CDR3 is 13 residues. CDR3: CAWFRGTNYGYTF. The CDR3 nucleotides read TGTGCCTGGTTCAGGGGAACTAACTATGGCTACACCTTC. Drawing the rest from reference TRBV30 and TRBJ1-2, the complete variable domain is SQTIHQWPATLVQPVGSPLSLECTVEGTSNPNLYWYRQAAGRGLQLLFYSVGIGQISSEVPQNLSASRPQDRQFILSSKKLLLSDSGFYLCAWFRGTNYGYTFGSGTRLTVV.

The chain has TRBV6-1 and TRBJ2-1; 14 positions match TRBD2. V dropped 5 bases and J dropped 2; count of bases not matched to a gene: 5. Germline V gives CDR1 MNHNS, CDR2 SASEGT. CDR3 length: 17 amino acids. Here the CDR3 reads CASSPGLAGGTYNEQFF. The CDR3 DNA is TGTGCCAGCAGTCCAGGACTAGCGGGGGGCACCTACAATGAGCAGTTCTTC.

This clonotype appeared many times. V gene TRBV2 combines with J gene TRBJ1-2; TRBD1 aligns across 8 bases. The length of the CDR3 is 14 residues. Losses at the gene ends were 6 bases for V and 3 bases for J; bases not matched to a gene: 6. The germline gives CDR1 SNHLY, CDR2 FYNNEI. Here the CDR3 reads CASRDPTGDYGYTF. The CDR3 DNA follows: TGTGCCAGCAGGGACCCGACAGGGGACTATGGCTACACCTTC.